Sequencing of this TCR beta chain was carried out in a study of OX40 agonist ivuxolimab in advanced cancers. Study background: Ivuxolimab, an antibody that agonizes OX40 (CD134), was administered to the patients.

This clone was recorded once. Its antigen is unknown. The study, taken as a whole, reports: On average, CD8+ T cells showed a greater number of expanded clones than CD4+. Antigen specificity was not determined for the expanded peripheral T cells.

The V gene's germline CDR1 is SGHRS and CDR2 YFSETQ. CDR3 length: 13 amino acids. Deletions cut 2 bases from V and 4 bases from J, with 7 bases between. Profiled with immunoSEQ multiplex PCR; TCRdb holds only in-frame clones, not every one. This sample has 55,000 to 80,000 clones; about 85% occur once, and the top ten carry 2%. The sample here was CD4+ or CD8+ T cells sorted from blood, taken in a trial of the OX40 agonist ivuxolimab. The clonotype comes from an adult with an advanced solid tumor such as melanoma, head and neck, liver or kidney cancer. V usage is TRBV5-1 and J usage is TRBJ1-3; D is uncertain. CDR3 DNA sequence: TGCGCCAGCAGCTTCGGAGCGGGAAACACCATATATTTT. Protein product: CASSFGAGNTIYF.